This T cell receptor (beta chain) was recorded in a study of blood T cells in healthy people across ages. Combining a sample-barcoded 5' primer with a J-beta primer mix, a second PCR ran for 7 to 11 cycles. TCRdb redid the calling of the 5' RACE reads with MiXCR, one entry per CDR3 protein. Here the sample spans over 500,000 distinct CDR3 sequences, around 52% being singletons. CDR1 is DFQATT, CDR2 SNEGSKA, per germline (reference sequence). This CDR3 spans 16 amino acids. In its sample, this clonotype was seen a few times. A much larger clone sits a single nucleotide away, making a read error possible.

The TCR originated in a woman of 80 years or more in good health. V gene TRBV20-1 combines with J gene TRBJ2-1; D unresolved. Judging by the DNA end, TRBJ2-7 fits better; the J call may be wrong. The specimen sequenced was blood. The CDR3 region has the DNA TGCAGTGCTACCATCGGGCCCCGAAGGCCCTACAATGAGCAGTACTTC. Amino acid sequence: CSATIGPRRPYNEQYF.